This T cell receptor beta chain comes out of a study of T cell responses to AZD1222 COVID-19 vaccine (dated by TCRdb to about 2021). Some background on the complete study: AZD1222 recipients with second doses at about 4 weeks or about 12 weeks were pooled, because spike-specific TCR depth and breadth did not differ between schedules. TCR sequencing was performed for approximately 240 trial participants, of whom 200 to 210 were given two doses of AZD1222 and around 26 were given two doses of MenACWY control vaccine. Enrollment into the trials was organized by age into subgroups of 18-55, 56-69 and 70-plus years, and those subgroups contained roughly 150, 30 and 60 TCR-sequenced participants, respectively.

A note on this clone: This receptor's antigen is unknown. The record has no base qualities; no much larger clone is one base away.

The sample's time point label, in plain terms: baseline before first vaccination. Vaccinee samples were obtained from the UK trials COV001 and COV002, which included a single-blind randomized controlled phase 2/3 trial of AZD1222 (ChAdOx1 nCoV-19) in healthy adults. For TCRbeta chain sequencing, PBMC samples from trial participants were taken at day 0 and at day 28 after the second dose. Overall results and qualifications from the work: Because no day 14 peak-response samples were available, the repertoires could be characterized only after the peak T cell response. Nearly half of unique spike-specific TCRs reportedly recognized epitopes outside regions mutated in the B.1.351 and B.1.1.7 variants. Conclusions about previously exposed vaccinees were limited because only six or seven AZD1222 recipients were SARS-CoV-2 seropositive at baseline. A significant rise in spike-specific TCR breadth and depth was observed after two AZD1222 doses relative to day 0 and relative to MenACWY recipients. The vaccine-associated CD4 TCRs covered the entire spike protein, and the dominant responses fell in regions 160-218 and 743-854. Most participants were white British and females outnumbered males, and the authors suggested that clonal diversity may have been underestimated. In the small 56-69-year group, the increase in depth fell short of significance, most likely because of low power.

The CDR3 regions of human TCRbeta chains were analyzed by immunosequencing. The original methods were these. Repertoire TCRs were checked for matches against a reference library of SARS-CoV-2-specific TCRs that had been generated using the MIRA antigen-specificity platform. Breadth was defined as the fraction of unique TCRs that were SARS-CoV-2-associated. Depth was defined as the fraction of total T cells that were SARS-CoV-2-associated. Using the MIRA data, every spike-specific TCR was mapped to the spike region that the TCR reacted to and assigned to either a CD4 or a CD8 class. Log10-transformed breadth and depth values were compared by one-way ANOVA with Sidak's multiple comparisons tests. Sourced from immuneACCESS, this table was stored by TCRdb with only in-frame sequences that have V and J called. A share of the clones is absent; for the studies checked, an unresolved V gene accounts for under half, and the remainder has no known explanation. V and J calls and clone size follow that table, whereas D and trimming were derived from the DNA. Present in this sample are around 140,000 clones, more than 90% of which were seen just once. Of the sample, approximately 1.6% falls within the top ten clones.

CDR1 and CDR2 are drawn from the germline V gene: KGHSH, LQKENI. Including the terminal cysteine and phenylalanine, the CDR3 comprises 17 residues. Only the CDR3 DNA is retained, 51 bases long and in frame from the first base. Trimmed from V: 3 bases; trimmed from J: 5 bases; junction bases lacking a gene match: 13. The rearranged segments are TRBV18 and TRBJ2-5; 9 bases in the junction line up with TRBD1. The receptor was isolated from an adult in good health. Source: peripheral blood, taken on day 0 of AZD1222 vaccination. The DNA sequence is given as TGTGCCAGCTCACCTCAATCCGGGACAGGGAAGCGGGAGACCCAGTACTTC. This encodes CASSPQSGTGKRETQYF.